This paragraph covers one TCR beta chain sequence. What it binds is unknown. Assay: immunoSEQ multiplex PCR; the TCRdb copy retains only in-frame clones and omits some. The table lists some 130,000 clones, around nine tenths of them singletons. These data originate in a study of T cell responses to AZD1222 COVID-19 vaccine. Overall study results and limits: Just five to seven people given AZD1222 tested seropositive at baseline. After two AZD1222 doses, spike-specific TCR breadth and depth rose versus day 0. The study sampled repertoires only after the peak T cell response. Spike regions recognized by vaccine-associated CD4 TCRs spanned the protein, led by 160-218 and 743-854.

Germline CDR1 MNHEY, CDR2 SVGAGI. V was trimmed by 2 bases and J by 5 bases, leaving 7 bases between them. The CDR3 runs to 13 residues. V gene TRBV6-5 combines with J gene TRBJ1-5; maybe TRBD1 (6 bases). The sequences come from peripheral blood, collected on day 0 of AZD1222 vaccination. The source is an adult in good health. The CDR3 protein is CASSYGQHQPQHF. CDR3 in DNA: TGTGCCAGCAGTTACGGACAGCATCAGCCCCAGCATTTT.